A single sample is the source of the 14 T cell receptor beta chains below, sequenced in a study of human T cells and chemical hapten exposure. From the RACE reads, TCRdb called clonotypes with MiXCR, one entry per CDR3 protein. The sample lists roughly 120,000 distinct CDR3 sequences, approximately 8.8% seen once, with 3% to 3.5% in the top ten. Indicated time point: patch test 2, 6 weeks after DPC sensitization. Treatment described: therapeutic diphenylcyclopropenone sensitization with weekly scalp DPC. The sequencing here drew on whole blood, taken in connection with sensitization to the hapten diphenylcyclopropenone (DPC). These receptors originate from a middle-aged woman with alopecia areata. Some clones in this sample may be carry-over from other donors' samples.

This clonotype was counted a few times. This chain joins TRBV21-1 and TRBJ1-1. TRBV21-1 is a pseudogene segment. The CDR3 covers 20 residues. CDR3 in amino acids: CASRISLPAQRDGLNTEAFF. CDR3 DNA: TGTGCCAGCAGAATTAGCCTACCAGCCCAGCGGGATGGACTGAACACTGAAGCTTTCTTT.

This clonotype was counted ten times or more. This rearrangement joins TRBV6-1 to TRBJ1-3, with D possibly being TRBD1 (6 bases). The germline gives CDR1 MNHNS, CDR2 SASEGT. Trimming removed 7 bases from V and 2 bases from J, with 15 bases in between. The CDR3 length is 15 residues. As DNA, the CDR3 is TGTGCCAGCACCCCGGGCGGGACAACTGGAAACACCATATATTTT. This gives the protein CASTPGGTTGNTIYF.

This clonotype was counted a few times. The J gene is TRBJ1-1, the V gene TRBV5-1; D call uncertain. CDR3 length: 11 amino acids. Between the trimmed V and J ends, which lost 3 bases and 11 bases, there was a span of 11 bases. Germline CDR1 and CDR2: SGHRS and YFSETQ. The CDR3 bases are TGCGCCAGCAGCTCGTCGTTGGCGGCTTTCTTT. The encoded protein is CASSSSLAAFF.

The chain links TRBV2 to TRBJ2-5; TRBD2 might be the D (6 bases). CDR3 size: 15 residues. Germline V gene sequence: CDR1 SNHLY, CDR2 FYNNEI. Trimming stripped 8 bases from V and 4 bases from J, with 20 bases between. The CDR3 region has the DNA TGTGCCAGCCCTGGAGGGGTTGGGGTGAGAGAGACCCAGTACTTC. Translating it yields CASPGGVGVRETQYF.

Regarding this clonotype: The junction departs from the called germline gene at one end, perhaps through a read error. The CDR3 sequence: CGSRGTGAGEQYF. The CDR3 nucleotides are TGTGGCAGCAGGGGGACAGGGGCGGGCGAGCAGTACTTC. The chain has TRBV28 and TRBJ2-7, with 10 bases identical to TRBD1. CDR1 and CDR2 (germline): MDHEN, SYDVKM. The CDR3 is made up of 13 amino acids.

This clonotype was observed at least ten times. The V gene is TRBV4-1, the J gene TRBJ1-6; no clear D. V shed 1 base and J shed 10 bases, with 8 bases lying between them. Germline loops: CDR1 MGHRA, CDR2 YSYEKL. The CDR3 is 13 amino acids. The CDR3 sequence is CASSQGGWSPLHF. The CDR3 nucleotides are TGCGCCAGCAGCCAAGGAGGTTGGTCACCCCTCCACTTT.

This clonotype was detected only a few times. J is TRBJ1-3 and V is TRBV4-3; D may be TRBD1 (5 bases). This CDR3 comprises 17 residues. The germline V gene encodes CDR1 LGHNA and CDR2 YSLEER. The V and J ends lost 0 bases and 4 bases respectively, with 16 bases between them. CDR3 coding DNA: TGCGCCAGCAGCCAAGATTTGAAAGACAGAATAGGAAACACCATATATTTT. This gives the protein CASSQDLKDRIGNTIYF.

This clonotype was counted ten times or more. The chain couples TRBV7-2 to TRBJ2-3; TRBD1 might be the D (6 bases). V shed 4 bases and J shed 4 bases, with 9 bases lying between them. CDR1 and CDR2 (germline): SGHTA, FQGNSA. CDR3 size: 13 residues. The CDR3 reads CASSSTGSDTQYF. CDR3 coding DNA: TGTGCCAGCAGCTCAACAGGGTCAGATACGCAGTATTTT.

This clonotype has a handful of counts. The chain combines TRBV27 with TRBJ2-7; D is ambiguous. This CDR3 comprises 13 residues. Germline V gives CDR1 MNHEY, CDR2 SMNVEV (reference sequence). Trimming took 6 bases from V and 2 from J, leaving 11 bases between them. The CDR3 loop is CASSPQAAYEQYF. CDR3 coding DNA: TGTGCCAGCAGCCCTCAAGCTGCCTACGAGCAGTACTTC.

There are many counts of this clonotype. The chain is built from TRBV7-2 and TRBJ2-6; 8 positions agree with TRBD1. CDR1 and CDR2 from the germline V gene are SGHTA and FQGNSA. Trimming removed 5 bases from V and 8 bases from J; junction bases left unmatched: 5. The CDR3 has 14 residues. CDR3 in amino acids: CASSNRQGTNVLTF. Written as DNA, the CDR3 is TGTGCCAGCAGCAACAGACAGGGGACCAACGTCCTGACTTTC. Using reference TRBV7-2 and TRBJ2-6 for the parts outside the CDR3, the full variable domain is GAGVSQSPSNKVTEKGKDVELRCDPISGHTALYWYRQSLGQGLEFLIYFQGNSAPDKSGLPSDRFSAERTGGSVSTLTIQRTQQEDSAVYLCASSNRQGTNVLTFGAGSRLTVL.

This clonotype showed up many times. V gene TRBV7-2 combines with J gene TRBJ2-2; D not certain. CDR1 and CDR2 from the germline V gene are SGHTA and FQGNSA. Trimming took off 5 bases at V and 5 bases at J, with 9 bases between the two ends. CDR3 length equals 13 residues. Here the CDR3 DNA reads TGTGCCAGCAGCACCTATAGAACCGGGGAGCTGTTTTTT. The encoded protein is CASSTYRTGELFF.

The genes are TRBV10-3 and TRBJ1-4; D remains unclear. The V gene's germline CDR1 is ENHRY and CDR2 SYGVKD. V was trimmed by 0 bases and J by 7 bases, leaving 12 bases between them. This CDR3 contains 15 residues. CDR3 residues: CAISESVEGGEKLFF. CDR3 DNA sequence: TGTGCCATCAGTGAGTCGGTGGAGGGTGGTGAAAAACTGTTTTTT.

This clonotype has only a few counts. This chain links TRBV24-1 with TRBJ2-3, with 10 nucleotides matching TRBD2. The CDR3 has 19 amino acids. Germline V gives CDR1 KGHDR, CDR2 SFDVKD. The V segment lost 5 bases and the J segment 2 bases; nucleotides outside the gene matches: 15. The CDR3 region is CATSVMRGVSGGYTDTQYF. The CDR3 DNA follows: TGTGCCACCAGTGTTATGAGAGGTGTTAGCGGGGGGTACACAGATACGCAGTATTTT.

This clonotype was seen a handful of times. The rearrangement joins TRBV2 to TRBJ2-3; perhaps D is TRBD1 or TRBD2 (5 bases each). V dropped 6 bases and J dropped 2 bases, with 15 bases sitting between them. CDR1 SNHLY and CDR2 FYNNEI come from the germline V gene. The CDR3 runs to 15 residues. CDR3 bases: TGTGCCAGCAGCCCAGCTACGGGGACCACAGATACGCAGTATTTT. Encoded protein: CASSPATGTTDTQYF.